One sample yielded the 7 T cell receptor beta chains listed below, sequenced in a study of blood T cell repertoires in COVID-19. TCRdb keeps only in-frame clones here, not all; method: immunoSEQ multiplex PCR. The table shows roughly 230,000 clones, with approximately 81% occurring only once. Sequencing was done on a sample of peripheral blood. The receptors come from a man in his forties or fifties with acute or convalescent COVID-19.

The V gene is TRBV2, the J gene TRBJ1-1; D gene uncertain. The length of the CDR3 is 13 residues. Germline V lookup: CDR1 SNHLY, CDR2 FYNNEI. V lost 3 bases and J lost 8, with 13 bases in between. The CDR3 region is CASSDDRTGEAFF. CDR3 sequence (DNA): TGTGCCAGCAGTGATGATAGGACGGGGGAAGCTTTCTTT.

J is TRBJ1-5 and V is TRBV9; the match to TRBD1 covers 12 bases. The CDR3 has 16 residues. The ends lost 3 bases at V and 3 bases at J; junction bases unmatched: 4. Germline loops: CDR1 SGDLS, CDR2 YYNGEE. This chain's CDR3 is CASSAGQGAINQPQHF. The CDR3 coding sequence is TGTGCCAGCAGCGCGGGACAGGGGGCTATCAATCAGCCCCAGCATTTT.

The rearrangement uses TRBV4-3 and TRBJ1-4; TRBD1 is a possible D gene (6 bases). V was cut by 1 base and J by 2 bases, with 14 bases left in between. CDR1 and CDR2 (germline): LGHNA, YSLEER. The CDR3 is 17 residues long. CDR3 nucleotides: TGCGCCAGCAGCCAAGGTATCATCAGGGGTACTAATGAAAAACTGTTTTTT. It specifies CASSQGIIRGTNEKLFF.

The chain recombines TRBV6-5 with TRBJ2-1; weak D call: TRBD2 (6 bases). The V end lost 5 bases, the J end lost 7 bases, and 15 bases lay between the germline ends. The germline gives CDR1 MNHEY, CDR2 SVGAGI. The CDR3 is 14 residues long. The CDR3 loop is CASSPRGEVNEQFF. DNA of the CDR3: TGTGCCAGCAGTCCTCGAGGGGAGGTTAATGAGCAGTTCTTC.

V usage is TRBV11-2 and J usage is TRBJ1-5, with 9 bases aligning to TRBD1. The germline CDR1 and CDR2 sequences are SGHAT and FQNNGV. The junction had 6 bases not matched to a gene; V was cut back by 3 bases and J by 3 bases. The CDR3 is 16 amino acids. The CDR3 DNA sequence: TGTGCCAGCAGCTTGGGTGACAGGGGGATCAATCAGCCCCAGCATTTT. This codes for CASSLGDRGINQPQHF.

V is TRBV6-4 and J is TRBJ1-1; D gene ambiguous. Trimming removed 0 bases from V and 6 bases from J, with 8 bases in between. This CDR3 comprises 13 residues. Germline V lookup: CDR1 MRHNA, CDR2 SNTAGT. CDR3 coding DNA: TGTGCCAGCAGTGACTCGCTCGGGGCTGAAGCTTTCTTT. It encodes CASSDSLGAEAFF.

This clone has just a few counts. The chain carries TRBV30 and TRBJ1-5; TRBD1 is a possible D gene (6 bases). The V and J ends lost 3 bases and 4 bases respectively, with 10 bases between them. Germline lookup yields CDR1 GTSNPN and CDR2 SVGIG (reference sequence). This CDR3 region has 13 residues. CDR3 sequence reads: CAWRQGKNQPQHF. The CDR3 nucleotides are TGTGCCTGGAGACAGGGTAAAAATCAGCCCCAGCATTTT.